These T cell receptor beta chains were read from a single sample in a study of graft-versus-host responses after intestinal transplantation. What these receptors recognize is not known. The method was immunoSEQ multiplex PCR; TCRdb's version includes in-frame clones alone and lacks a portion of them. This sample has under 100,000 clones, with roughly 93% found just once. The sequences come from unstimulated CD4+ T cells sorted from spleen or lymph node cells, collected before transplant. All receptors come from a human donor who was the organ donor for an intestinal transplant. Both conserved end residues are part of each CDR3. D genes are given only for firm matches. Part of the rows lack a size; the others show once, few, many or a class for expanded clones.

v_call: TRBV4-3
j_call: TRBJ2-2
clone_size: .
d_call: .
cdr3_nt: TGCGCCAGCAGCCAAGACGGGACGCCGAACACCGGGGAGCTGTTTTTT
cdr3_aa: CASSQDGTPNTGELFF

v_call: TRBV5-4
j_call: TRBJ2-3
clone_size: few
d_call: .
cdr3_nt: TGTGCCAGCAGCTTGGCCACTAGCACAGATACGCAGTATTTT
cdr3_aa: CASSLATSTDTQYF

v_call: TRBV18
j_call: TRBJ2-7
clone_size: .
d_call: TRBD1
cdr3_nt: TGTGCCAGCTCACCGGGACAGGGAGGGTCCTACGAGCAGTACTTC
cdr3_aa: CASSPGQGGSYEQYF

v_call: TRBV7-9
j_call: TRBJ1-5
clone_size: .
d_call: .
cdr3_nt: TGTGCCAGCAGCCTGGGGGTTGGGGATAGCAATCAGCCCCAGCATTTT
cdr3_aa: CASSLGVGDSNQPQHF

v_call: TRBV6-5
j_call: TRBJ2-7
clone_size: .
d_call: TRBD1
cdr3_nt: TGTGCCAGCAGCCGAGGACAGGGGCCCTCCTACGAGCAGTACTTC
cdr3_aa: CASSRGQGPSYEQYF

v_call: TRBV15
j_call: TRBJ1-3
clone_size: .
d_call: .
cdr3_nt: TGTGCCACCAGCAGAATAGGGTCTGGAAACACCATATATTTT
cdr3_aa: CATSRIGSGNTIYF

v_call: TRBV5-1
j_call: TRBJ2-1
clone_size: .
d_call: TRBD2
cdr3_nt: TGCGCCAGCAGCCCCCCTAACATAGCGGGGAGCTCCTACAATGAGCAGTTCTTC
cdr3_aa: CASSPPNIAGSSYNEQFF

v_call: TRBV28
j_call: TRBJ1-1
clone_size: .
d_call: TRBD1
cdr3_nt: TGTGCCAGCGGACACGCACAGGGGCTAATAATCGAGAACACTGAAGCTTTCTTT
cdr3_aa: CASGHAQGLIIENTEAFF

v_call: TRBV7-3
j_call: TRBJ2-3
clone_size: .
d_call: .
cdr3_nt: TGTGCCAGCAGCTCATCCATAGTGGGCACAGATACGCAGTATTTT
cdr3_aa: CASSSSIVGTDTQYF

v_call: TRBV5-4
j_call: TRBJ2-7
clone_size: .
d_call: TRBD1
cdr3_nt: TGTGCCAGCAGCTTGGGAACAGGGGGCAGGACCTACGAGCAGTACTTC
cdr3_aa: CASSLGTGGRTYEQYF

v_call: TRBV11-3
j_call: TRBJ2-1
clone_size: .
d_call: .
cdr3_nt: TGTGCCAGCAGCTTAGGGACAGCCTACAATGAGCAGTTCTTC
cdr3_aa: CASSLGTAYNEQFF

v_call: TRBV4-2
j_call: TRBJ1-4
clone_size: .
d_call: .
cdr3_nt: TGTGCCAGCAGCCAAGATTTGAGGGGAATTAGTGAAAAACTGTTTTTT
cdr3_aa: CASSQDLRGISEKLFF

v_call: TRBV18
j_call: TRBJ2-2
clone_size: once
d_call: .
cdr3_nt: TGTGCCAGCTCAGCCAGGACGGCGAACACCGGGGAGCTGTTTTTT
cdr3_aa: CASSARTANTGELFF

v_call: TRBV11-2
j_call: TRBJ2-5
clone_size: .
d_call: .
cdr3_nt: TGTGCCAGCAGCTTACCGCAGCGGGTGGGAGAGACCCAGTACTTC
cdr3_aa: CASSLPQRVGETQYF

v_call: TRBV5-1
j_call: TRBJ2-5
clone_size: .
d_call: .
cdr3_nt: TGCGCCAGCAGCTTGGCCGGCGGGGAGACCCAGTACTTC
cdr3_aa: CASSLAGGETQYF

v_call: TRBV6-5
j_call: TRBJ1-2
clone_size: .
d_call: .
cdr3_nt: TGTGCCAGCAGTGAAGCCGGGGGATATGGCTACACCTTC
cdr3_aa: CASSEAGGYGYTF

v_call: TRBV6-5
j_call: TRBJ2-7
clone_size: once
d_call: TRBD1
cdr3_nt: TGTGCCAGCAGGTACTCCGGGACAGGAGTTACCTACGAGCAGTACTTC
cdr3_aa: CASRYSGTGVTYEQYF

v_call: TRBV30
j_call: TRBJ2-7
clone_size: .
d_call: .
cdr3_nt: TGTGCCTGGAGCACGGCCTACGAGCAGTACTTC
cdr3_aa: CAWSTAYEQYF